Presented here are 23 T cell receptor beta chains from one specimen sequenced in a study of PD-L1 blockade in urothelial cancer. TCRdb's copy holds only in-frame clones and misses some; the assay was immunoSEQ multiplex PCR. The table shows tens of thousands of clones, with about four fifths occurring only once. Material: PBMCs, obtained around atezolizumab (anti-PD-L1) treatment. These receptors were taken from a man between 65 and 80 years old with urothelial cancer.

This chain connects TRBV30 to TRBJ2-2, with a tentative D call TRBD2 (7 bases). Trimming left V 2 bases short and J 6 bases short, with 19 bases between. Germline V CDR1 and CDR2: GTSNPN, SVGIG (reference sequence). This CDR3 is 16 amino acids long. CDR3 nucleotides: TGTGCCTGGAGTACTTGGGGGGGCAGGGTGGCCGGGGAGCTGTTTTTT. Its translation: CAWSTWGGRVAGELFF.

The V call is TRBV7-2, the J call TRBJ2-1, with D unresolved. Germline CDR1 and CDR2: SGHTA and FQGNSA. CDR3 length: 11 amino acids. The V gene lost 5 bases and the J gene lost 9 bases, with 8 bases spanning the gap. The CDR3 here is CASSRSGEQFF. In DNA form, the CDR3 reads TGTGCCAGCAGCCGTAGTGGTGAGCAGTTCTTC.

The chain uses TRBV4-2 and TRBJ2-7; TRBD2 aligns across 7 bases. Germline V gene lookup returns CDR1 LGHNA and CDR2 YNFKEQ. J lost 2 bases, V lost 1 base, and 11 bases had no gene match. The CDR3 has 17 residues. CDR3 amino acids: CASSQGSQLARAYEQYF. CDR3 coding DNA: TGTGCCAGCAGCCAAGGCTCCCAACTAGCGCGAGCCTACGAGCAGTACTTC.

The J gene is TRBJ2-1, the V gene TRBV7-3; D is unresolved. Germline CDR1 is SGHTA and CDR2 is FQGTGA. Trimming cost V 2 bases and J 7 bases, with 9 bases left between them. The CDR3 consists of 13 residues. CDR3 protein: CASSLGLTNEQFF. For the CDR3, the DNA is TGTGCCAGCAGCTTAGGTCTTACTAATGAGCAGTTCTTC.

J is TRBJ1-1 and V is TRBV15; a possible D gene is TRBD1 (6 bases). Trimming pared 7 bases from V and 2 bases from J, leaving 17 bases between. Looked up from germline, CDR1 is LNHNV and CDR2 is YYDKDF (reference sequence). The CDR3 contains 15 residues. The CDR3 region is CATTLFSRGNTEAFF. DNA for the CDR3: TGTGCCACCACTCTATTTTCCAGGGGAAACACTGAAGCTTTCTTT.

The V gene is TRBV13, the J gene TRBJ2-3, with TRBD1 identical over 11 bases. Germline trimming cut 5 bases from V and 6 bases from J; bases unmatched to any gene: 13. The CDR3 is made up of 17 amino acids. Germline CDR1 is PRHDT and CDR2 is FYEKMQ (reference sequence). DNA for the CDR3: TGTGCCAGCAGCCCCGGGGGGTGGACAGGGGGCGTTGATACGCAGTATTTT. Its translation is CASSPGGWTGGVDTQYF.

This clone was seen only a few times. This rearrangement joins TRBV2 to TRBJ2-1, with 7 nucleotides matching TRBD1. The CDR3 covers 13 residues. The junction had 7 bases not matched to a gene; V was cut back by 7 bases and J by 7 bases. In germline, CDR1 is SNHLY, CDR2 FYNNEI. CDR3 bases: TGTGCCAGCACCTCCGACAGGGTAAATGAGCAGTTCTTC. Residues: CASTSDRVNEQFF.

The rearrangement joins TRBV5-4 to TRBJ2-7; a possible D gene is TRBD2 (5 bases). Germline CDR1 reads SGHNT; CDR2 reads YYREEE (reference sequence). Deletions cut 4 bases from V and 3 bases from J, with 26 bases between. The CDR3 is 18 amino acids. The CDR3 sequence is CASSPAGGGSLLGYEQYF. The CDR3 coding sequence is TGTGCCAGCAGCCCCGCGGGCGGAGGTTCTCTATTAGGCTACGAGCAGTACTTC.

This chain connects TRBV5-1 to TRBJ1-4; 8 positions agree with TRBD1. Germline loops: CDR1 SGHRS, CDR2 YFSETQ. Unmatched junction bases numbered 19, after V lost 4 bases and J lost 8 bases. The CDR3 consists of 18 residues. The CDR3 nucleotides read TGCGCCAGCAGCCCGTCCGAGACAGGGGATAGCTCGTACGAAAAACTGTTTTTT. This gives the protein CASSPSETGDSSYEKLFF.

V gene TRBV7-6 combines with J gene TRBJ2-5; no firm D call. Trimming cost V 5 bases and J 5 bases, with 21 bases left between them. The germline V gene encodes CDR1 SGHVS and CDR2 FNYEAQ. This CDR3 comprises 16 residues. The CDR3 DNA reads TGTGCCAGCAGCCTGCGTGTGAGTTTGAATGGTGAGACCCAGTACTTC. This codes for CASSLRVSLNGETQYF.

The V call is TRBV7-8, the J call TRBJ2-2; TRBD2 matches 13 bases. The CDR3 consists of 21 residues. Germline values: CDR1 SGHVS, CDR2 FQNEAQ. V lost 3 bases and J lost 6; bases outside the gene matches: 19. The CDR3 nucleotides are TGTGCCAGCAGCTTGTTATACGGACTAGCGGGAGTAGATAGTCCGGCCGGGGAGCTGTTTTTT. This codes for CASSLLYGLAGVDSPAGELFF.

The gene calls are TRBV11-3 and TRBJ2-7; no clear D gene. The V and J ends lost 2 bases and 6 bases respectively, with 11 bases between them. The CDR3 spans 13 residues. Germline V lookup: CDR1 SGHNT, CDR2 YENEEA. DNA of the CDR3: TGTGCCAGCAGCTTATACGTTGGGCTCGAGCAGTACTTC. Amino acids: CASSLYVGLEQYF.

The CDR3 protein is CASSQGQGSTSPLHF. The CDR3 DNA reads as TGTGCCAGCAGCCAAGGACAGGGGAGTACTTCACCCCTCCACTTT. The chain joins TRBV14 to TRBJ1-6, with 8 positions matching TRBD1. This CDR3 is 15 amino acids long. Germline loops: CDR1 SGHDN, CDR2 FVKESK. The V and J ends lost 1 base and 9 bases, in that order; junction bases with no gene match: 5.

The chain carries TRBV28 and TRBJ1-1; unclear D gene. Trimming took 7 bases from V and 1 from J, leaving 10 bases between them. This CDR3 comprises 13 residues. The germline V gene encodes CDR1 MDHEN and CDR2 SYDVKM. CDR3 sequence reads: CASTLPANTEAFF. The CDR3 DNA is TGTGCCAGCACCCTACCCGCGAACACTGAAGCTTTCTTT.

The chain uses TRBV5-5 and TRBJ1-2; 8 bases are shared with TRBD1. There are 13 residues in the CDR3. Germline-derived CDR1 and CDR2 are SGHKS and YYEKEE (reference sequence). V dropped 3 bases and J dropped 6; count of bases not matched to a gene: 4. DNA for the CDR3: TGTGCCAGCAGCTGGACAGGGCGGAATGGCTACACCTTC. This sequence encodes CASSWTGRNGYTF.

This chain uses TRBV7-8 with TRBJ2-6; the match to TRBD1 covers 10 bases. V shed 1 base, J shed 4 bases, and the junction held 10 bases outside the gene matches. This CDR3 has 19 residues. In germline, CDR1 is SGHVS, CDR2 FQNEAQ. CDR3 protein: CASSLVGQGTSAGANVLTF. CDR3 bases: TGTGCCAGCAGCTTAGTGGGACAGGGGACAAGCGCCGGGGCCAACGTCCTGACTTTC.

The CDR3, as DNA: TGTGCCTGGAGTCCCGGGGGGACTGAGCAGTTCTTC. Translated, it gives CAWSPGGTEQFF. The gene calls are TRBV30 and TRBJ2-1; 7 bases agree with TRBD2. Germline CDR1 is GTSNPN and CDR2 is SVGIG (reference sequence). Germline trimming cut 2 bases from V and 9 bases from J; bases unmatched to any gene: 4. CDR3 length equals 12 residues.

This clone turned up a few times. This chain links TRBV5-5 with TRBJ2-5; 7 nucleotides align to TRBD1. V was pared by 4 bases and J by 5 bases, with 2 bases of the junction left unmatched. CDR3 length equals 12 residues. CDR1 is SGHKS and CDR2 is YYEKEE in the germline V gene (reference sequence). The CDR3: CASSPTGETQYF. CDR3 bases: TGTGCCAGCAGCCCGACAGGGGAGACCCAGTACTTC.

J is TRBJ2-2 and V is TRBV6-4; 7 bases fit TRBD2. V shed 3 bases and J 6 bases; nucleotides not matched to a gene: 4. Germline V gene sequence: CDR1 MRHNA, CDR2 SNTAGT. This CDR3 comprises 14 residues. The CDR3 coding sequence is TGTGCCAGCAGTGAAGAGACTAGCTCCGGGGAGCTGTTTTTT. Translated, it gives CASSEETSSGELFF.

The chain employs TRBV28 and TRBJ2-6, with 9 positions matching TRBD1. Germline V gives CDR1 MDHEN, CDR2 SYDVKM. The CDR3 consists of 16 residues. With 6 bases clipped from V and 2 bases from J, the junction kept 5 bases outside the gene matches. The CDR3: CASSPTGGAGANVLTF. The CDR3 DNA sequence: TGTGCCAGCAGCCCTACAGGGGGCGCTGGGGCCAACGTCCTGACTTTC.

The V gene is TRBV5-6, the J gene TRBJ1-1, with D possibly being TRBD1 (5 bases). Trimming took 0 bases from V and 1 from J, leaving 7 bases between them. There are 14 residues in the CDR3. CDR1 SGHDT and CDR2 YYEEEE come from the germline V gene. The CDR3 reads CASSLGQRNTEAFF. As DNA, the CDR3 is TGTGCCAGCAGCTTGGGACAGAGGAACACTGAAGCTTTCTTT.

This chain uses TRBV19 with TRBJ2-7; 7 positions match TRBD1. CDR1 and CDR2 (germline): LNHDA, SQIVND (reference sequence). CDR3 length equals 17 residues. Trimming removed 1 base from V and 2 bases from J; junction bases left unmatched: 11. CDR3 in amino acids: CASSIALRRTGTYEQYF. The DNA of the CDR3 is TGTGCCAGTAGTATAGCTCTCCGGCGGACAGGTACCTACGAGCAGTACTTC.

V usage is TRBV7-2 and J usage is TRBJ2-1; tentatively, D is TRBD1 (6 bases). Per the germline V gene, CDR1 is SGHTA and CDR2 is FQGNSA. V was clipped by 7 bases and J by 6 bases, with 13 bases between them. The CDR3 consists of 13 residues. Written as DNA, the CDR3 is TGTGCCAGCACCCTGAGCAGGGGCAATGAGCAGTTCTTC. Translating it yields CASTLSRGNEQFF.